This T cell receptor (beta chain) was observed in a study of cytomegalovirus exposure and HLA in healthy donors. Looking at the study overall: Within the Caucasian-associated ancestry cluster were 81% of the 398 genotyped donors. Study results and caveats: Rare sequences made up most TCRs, while some public TCRs were found in many donors. Earlier findings revealed that most TCR beta V segments proved productive either about 87% or about 30% of the time.

The germline V and J ends were trimmed by 6 bases and 2 bases, with 4 bases remaining between them. The CDR3 spans 11 residues. CDR1 and CDR2 from the germline V gene are MNHNS and SASEGT. Only a few counts were recorded for this clone. Its matching antigen is unknown. 13 Jbeta primers and 60 Vbeta primers were used for the PCR. Profiled with immunoSEQ multiplex PCR; TCRdb holds only in-frame clones, not every one. The sample shows 90,000 or so clones, roughly 77% of them seen only once. This chain joins TRBV6-1 and TRBJ1-2; D remains unclear. This TCR derives from a man aged 55 to 70 in good health and CMV-seronegative. Sequenced material: PBMCs. The CDR3: CASRQNYGYTF. CDR3 nucleotide sequence: TGTGCCAGCAGACAGAACTATGGCTACACCTTC.